The 6 T cell receptor beta chains in this list originate from one sample, sequenced in a study of cytomegalovirus exposure and HLA in healthy donors. Measured with immunoSEQ multiplex PCR; TCRdb has only the in-frame clones, and not every one. The profile covers 150,000 to 200,000 clones, with about 80% appearing a single time and approximately 2.9% taken by the ten largest. Input material: PBMCs. All receptors come from a woman aged 18 to 35 in good health and CMV-seropositive.

This CDR3 reads CASSVLAGGPRETQYF. The CDR3 region has the DNA TGTGCCAGCAGCGTACTAGCGGGGGGGCCTCGCGAGACCCAGTACTTC. The chain uses TRBV7-6 and TRBJ2-5; the match to TRBD2 covers 13 bases. This CDR3 comprises 16 residues. Trimming cost V 5 bases and J 5 bases; bases outside gene matches: 8. Germline V CDR1 and CDR2: SGHVS, FNYEAQ.

This chain's CDR3 is CASSLGTSGTDTQYF. The CDR3 DNA is TGTGCCAGCAGCTTAGGTACTAGCGGCACAGATACGCAGTATTTT. This sequence joins TRBV7-6 and TRBJ2-3; 7 nucleotides line up with TRBD2. The CDR3 is made up of 15 amino acids. The V gene's germline CDR1 is SGHVS and CDR2 FNYEAQ. Unmatched junction bases numbered 2, after V lost 1 base and J lost 1 base. The full variable domain, in which reference TRBV7-6 and TRBJ2-3 provide the parts outside the CDR3, is GAGVSQSPRYKVTKRGQDVALRCDPISGHVSLYWYRQALGQGPEFLTYFNYEAQQDKSGLPNDRFSAERPEGSISTLTIQRTEQRDSAMYRCASSLGTSGTDTQYFGPGTRLTVL.

The genes are TRBV7-8 and TRBJ2-7; TRBD2 aligns across 8 bases. Germline values: CDR1 SGHVS, CDR2 FQNEAQ. The CDR3 is made up of 16 amino acids. With 5 bases clipped from V and 0 bases from J, the junction kept 9 bases outside the gene matches. The CDR3 region is CASSQQRGGYSYEQYF. CDR3 coding DNA: TGTGCCAGCAGCCAGCAACGGGGGGGGTACTCCTACGAGCAGTACTTC.

The chain employs TRBV5-4 and TRBJ1-2; 10 nucleotides line up with TRBD1. After removal of 10 bases from V and 1 base from J, the junction contained 4 bases not matched to a gene. CDR1 is SGHNT, CDR2 YYREEE, per germline (reference sequence). This CDR3 comprises 13 residues. CDR3 region: CAVRDRGNYGYTF. The DNA of the CDR3 is TGTGCCGTGCGGGACAGGGGTAACTATGGCTACACCTTC.

This chain connects TRBV19 to TRBJ2-2; TRBD2 aligns across 9 bases. There are 15 residues in the CDR3. CDR1 is LNHDA and CDR2 is SQIVND in the germline V gene (reference sequence). J was trimmed by 7 bases and V by 4 bases; bases with no gene match: 7. CDR3 bases: TGTGCCAGTAGTAGAGGACTAGCGACTGTCGGGGAGCTGTTTTTT. This codes for CASSRGLATVGELFF.

V gene TRBV6-1 combines with J gene TRBJ2-3; D might be TRBD2 (7 bases). From germline, CDR1 is MNHNS and CDR2 SASEGT. V was shortened by 0 bases and J by 5 bases, with 12 bases between the two germline ends. This CDR3 is built from 15 residues. CDR3 protein: CASSEAGGRIDTQYF. CDR3 bases: TGTGCCAGCAGTGAAGCGGGGGGGCGAATAGATACGCAGTATTTT.